This T cell receptor (beta chain) was profiled in a study of cytomegalovirus exposure and HLA in healthy donors. Healthy donors of bone marrow made up the group. Findings and limits, study-wide: Based on reports, TCR beta sequences accurately predicted HLA-A and HLA-B alleles for most subjects. Per a later analysis, 16,951 TCR beta sequences showed association with HLA alleles at 0.05 false discovery rate. The listing of roughly 160 TCR beta chains classed them as cytomegalovirus-associated.

The PCR was carried out with 60 Vbeta primers and 13 Jbeta primers. The table came from immunoSEQ multiplex PCR; TCRdb's copy has only in-frame clones and leaves some out. The table shows about 200,000 clones, with roughly 80% occurring only once. The CDR3 has 16 residues. Germline-derived CDR1 and CDR2 are SEHNR and FQNEAQ (reference sequence). Losses at the gene ends were 6 bases for V and 3 bases for J; bases not matched to a gene: 9. Details on this clone: Its antigen is currently unknown.

The specimen sequenced was PBMCs. This TCR was sampled from a man aged 40-55 years in good health and CMV-seropositive. V is TRBV7-9 and J is TRBJ2-2; 8 bases align to TRBD2. The CDR3 is CASSRSSGFYTGELFF. The CDR3 DNA follows: TGTGCCAGCAGTCGGTCTAGCGGGTTTTACACCGGGGAGCTGTTTTTT.